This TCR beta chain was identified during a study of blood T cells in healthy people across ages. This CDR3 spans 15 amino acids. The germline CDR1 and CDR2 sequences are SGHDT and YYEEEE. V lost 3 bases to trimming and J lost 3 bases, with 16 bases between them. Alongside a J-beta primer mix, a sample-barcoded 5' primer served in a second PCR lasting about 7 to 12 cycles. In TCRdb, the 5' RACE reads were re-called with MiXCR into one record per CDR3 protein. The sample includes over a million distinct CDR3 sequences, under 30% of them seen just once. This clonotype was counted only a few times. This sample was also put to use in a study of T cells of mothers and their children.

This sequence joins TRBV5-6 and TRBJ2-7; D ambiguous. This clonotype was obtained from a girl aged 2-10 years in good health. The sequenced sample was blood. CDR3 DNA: TGTGCCAGCAGCTCCCCCGATGTGGGTATCTACGAGCAGTACTTC. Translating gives CASSSPDVGIYEQYF. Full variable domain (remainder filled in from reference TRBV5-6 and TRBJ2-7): DAGVTQSPTHLIKTRGQQVTLRCSPKSGHDTVSWYQQALGQGPQFIFQYYEEEERQRGNFPDRFSGHQFPNYSSELNVNALLLGDSALYLCASSSPDVGIYEQYFGPGTRLTVT.